One sample yielded the 31 T cell receptor beta chains listed below, sequenced in a study of beta chain features in type 1 diabetes. The investigators reverse transcribed all of the isolated RNA, so they sequenced expressed TCRB transcripts. Here immunoSEQ multiplex PCR was the method, and the copy in TCRdb shows in-frame clones only, minus some. The repertoire has 200,000 to 300,000 clones, around 68% of them found once; the top ten carry approximately 0.053%. Sequences were obtained from naive CD4+ T cells from blood. The receptor set was obtained from a man in his thirties or forties in good health.

The chain couples TRBV19 to TRBJ2-7, with 8 nucleotides matching TRBD1. Trimming at V came to 9 bases and at J to 4 bases, leaving 11 bases not matched to a gene. Per germline, CDR1 LNHDA and CDR2 SQIVND (reference sequence). The length of the CDR3 is 14 residues. Written as DNA, the CDR3 is TGTGCCAGCAATGACAGGGGCCAAGAGTACGAGCAGTACTTC. Residues: CASNDRGQEYEQYF.

The V and J genes are TRBV30 and TRBJ1-2, with D maybe TRBD1 (6 bases). The V and J ends lost 1 base and 4 bases respectively, with 13 bases between them. CDR1 is GTSNPN and CDR2 is SVGIG in the germline V gene (reference sequence). The CDR3 is 14 amino acids. The CDR3 coding sequence is TGTGCCTGGAGTGGCCAGGGGCGCCTCTATGGCTACACCTTC. Translating gives CAWSGQGRLYGYTF.

This clone was recorded a few times. The chain links TRBV29-1 to TRBJ2-6, with a weak D call TRBD1 (7 bases). The germline V gene has CDR1 SQVTM and CDR2 ANQGSEA. Trimming took off 3 bases at V and 2 bases at J, with 8 bases between the two ends. The CDR3 extends over 14 amino acids. This CDR3 reads CSVDRGAGANVLTF. CDR3 bases: TGCAGCGTTGACAGGGGGGCTGGGGCCAACGTCCTGACTTTC.

In this sample, this clone turned up once. V gene TRBV28 combines with J gene TRBJ2-1, with TRBD2 matching over 7 bases. The CDR3 contains 13 residues. Germline trimming cut 6 bases from V and 7 bases from J; bases unmatched to any gene: 6. Germline V gene data show CDR1 as MDHEN and CDR2 as SYDVKM. The CDR3 coding sequence is TGTGCCAGCAGGGCGGGAGCGGAGAATGAGCAGTTCTTC. Translation gives CASRAGAENEQFF.

V is TRBV30 and J is TRBJ2-2; tentative D call: TRBD1 (6 bases). V lost 7 bases and J 4 bases, leaving 16 bases between the germline ends. This CDR3 is built from 14 residues. Per the germline V gene, CDR1 is GTSNPN and CDR2 is SVGIG (reference sequence). CDR3 protein: CAFIRDTFTGELFF. The CDR3 region has the DNA TGTGCCTTTATCCGGGACACCTTCACCGGGGAGCTGTTTTTT.

The chain couples TRBV30 to TRBJ1-3; D is ambiguous. Trimming stripped 3 bases from V and 0 bases from J, with 9 bases between. This CDR3 has 14 residues. From germline, CDR1 is GTSNPN and CDR2 SVGIG (reference sequence). This CDR3 reads CAWSSVSSGNTIYF. Here the CDR3 DNA reads TGTGCCTGGAGCAGCGTTTCCTCTGGAAACACCATATATTTT.

The rearrangement joins TRBV6-4 to TRBJ2-5; tentative D call: TRBD1 (5 bases). The V gene lost 5 bases and the J gene lost 7 bases, with 14 bases spanning the gap. Germline values: CDR1 MRHNA, CDR2 SNTAGT. This CDR3 has 13 amino acids. DNA of the CDR3: TGTGCCAGCAGTTCTGACAGCCGAGGGACCCAGTACTTC. Its protein is CASSSDSRGTQYF.

V is TRBV11-2 and J is TRBJ2-7, with 8 positions matching TRBD1. With V trimmed by 3 bases and J by 1 base, 11 bases remained unmatched. Germline loops: CDR1 SGHAT, CDR2 FQNNGV. The CDR3 length is 17 residues. CDR3 sequence reads: CASSFRDWDRISYEQYF. The DNA of the CDR3 is TGTGCCAGCAGCTTTAGAGACTGGGACAGGATTTCCTACGAGCAGTACTTC.

The V and J genes are TRBV5-6 and TRBJ2-4; the match to TRBD2 covers 13 bases. CDR1 is SGHDT and CDR2 is YYEEEE in the germline V gene. This CDR3 spans 19 amino acids. V lost 4 bases and J lost 0; bases outside the gene matches: 10. The DNA of the CDR3 is TGTGCCAGCAGCCGCGGACTAGCGGGGGATGATTTAGCCAAAAACATTCAGTACTTC. The encoded protein is CASSRGLAGDDLAKNIQYF.

The gene calls are TRBV15 and TRBJ2-2; D call uncertain. V was shortened by 5 bases and J by 4 bases, with 11 bases between the two germline ends. This CDR3 comprises 14 residues. In germline, CDR1 is LNHNV, CDR2 YYDKDF (reference sequence). DNA for the CDR3: TGTGCCACCAGCGGCATTAGCAGCACCGGGGAGCTGTTTTTT. The encoded protein is CATSGISSTGELFF.

The chain uses TRBV10-3 and TRBJ2-5; D ambiguous. The CDR3 loop spans 15 amino acids. The germline V gene encodes CDR1 ENHRY and CDR2 SYGVKD. Trimming cost V 6 bases and J 3 bases, with 17 bases left between them. This chain's CDR3 is CAISPPPGKEETQYF. CDR3 DNA: TGTGCCATCAGCCCACCTCCGGGCAAAGAAGAGACCCAGTACTTC.

The V gene is TRBV6-5, the J gene TRBJ2-7, with 10 bases that match TRBD1. CDR3 length: 15 residues. In germline, CDR1 is MNHEY, CDR2 SVGAGI. Losses at the gene ends were 6 bases for V and 1 base for J; bases not matched to a gene: 6. The CDR3 reads CASRTPGQGSYEQYF. In DNA, the CDR3 is TGTGCCAGCAGAACCCCGGGACAGGGGTCCTACGAGCAGTACTTC.

V is TRBV2 and J is TRBJ2-3, with D unclear. Trimming took off 6 bases at V and 0 bases at J, with 4 bases between the two ends. Germline CDR1 and CDR2: SNHLY and FYNNEI. The CDR3 has 12 amino acids. The CDR3, as DNA: TGTGCCAGCAGGTCTAGCACAGATACGCAGTATTTT. The encoded protein is CASRSSTDTQYF.

This clone was observed a few times. This chain connects TRBV25-1 to TRBJ1-6, with 10 bases identical to TRBD1. The CDR3 covers 15 residues. Trimming removed 3 bases from V and 7 bases from J; junction bases left unmatched: 3. Germline V gives CDR1 MGHDK, CDR2 SYGVNS. The CDR3 DNA reads as TGTGCCAGCAGTGACATGGGACAGGGGAATTCACCCCTCCACTTT. Translation gives CASSDMGQGNSPLHF. Based on the CDR3 plus reference TRBV25-1 and TRBJ1-6, the full variable domain is EADIYQTPRYLVIGTGKKITLECSQTMGHDKMYWYQQDPGMELHLIHYSYGVNSTEKGDLSSESTVSRIRTEHFPLTLESARPSHTSQYLCASSDMGQGNSPLHFGNGTRLTVT.

The V gene is TRBV15, the J gene TRBJ1-2, with 9 bases aligning to TRBD1. The CDR3 length is 15 residues. Germline V gives CDR1 LNHNV, CDR2 YYDKDF (reference sequence). After removal of 5 bases from V and 4 bases from J, the junction contained 8 bases not matched to a gene. The CDR3 sequence: CATSGDRVRAYGYTF. The CDR3 nucleotides read TGTGCCACCAGCGGGGACAGGGTGAGGGCCTATGGCTACACCTTC.

This clone was counted between two and nine times. The chain couples TRBV10-3 to TRBJ2-7; D possibly corresponds to TRBD1 (6 bases). V shed 2 bases and J shed 2 bases, with 13 bases lying between them. The length of the CDR3 is 15 residues. The germline CDR1 and CDR2 sequences are ENHRY and SYGVKD. CDR3 loop: CAISEGQIGPYEQYF. CDR3 DNA: TGTGCCATCAGTGAGGGACAGATCGGGCCCTACGAGCAGTACTTC.

The V call is TRBV2, the J call TRBJ1-1; D is uncertain. CDR1 and CDR2 from the germline V gene are SNHLY and FYNNEI. V was trimmed by 7 bases and J by 1 base, leaving 4 bases between them. This CDR3 has 11 residues. CDR3 in DNA: TGTGCCAGCAAACAGAACACTGAAGCTTTCTTT. Protein: CASKQNTEAFF. The complete variable domain, with remaining parts taken from reference TRBV2 and TRBJ1-1, reads EPEVTQTPSHQVTQMGQEVILRCVPISNHLYFYWYRQILGQKVEFLVSFYNNEISEKSEIFDDQFSVERPDGSNFTLKIRSTKLEDSAMYFCASKQNTEAFFGQGTRLTVV.

The gene calls are TRBV9 and TRBJ2-7; D remains ambiguous. The germline CDR1 and CDR2 sequences are SGDLS and YYNGEE. Deletions cut 0 bases from V and 3 bases from J, with 19 bases between. The CDR3 is made up of 17 amino acids. CDR3 coding DNA: TGTGCCAGCAGCGTAGTATGGGAAACACAGCTCGACTACGAGCAGTACTTC. It is translated as CASSVVWETQLDYEQYF. Looking up the rest from reference TRBV9 and TRBJ2-7 gives the full variable domain: DSGVTQTPKHLITATGQRVTLRCSPRSGDLSVYWYQQSLDQGLQFLIQYYNGEERAKGNILERFSAQQFPDLHSELNLSSLELGDSALYFCASSVVWETQLDYEQYFGPGTRLTVT.

This clone was picked up a small number of times. The rearrangement links TRBV18 to TRBJ2-1; D tentatively fits TRBD1 or TRBD2 (5 bases each). Germline CDR1 is KGHSH and CDR2 is LQKENI. The CDR3 is 14 amino acids. The V end lost 2 bases, the J end lost 7 bases, and 12 bases lay between the germline ends. CDR3 region: CASSPGASGNEQFF. The CDR3 coding sequence is TGTGCCAGCTCACCAGGGGCATCGGGGAATGAGCAGTTCTTC. The entire variable domain, with the rest obtained from reference TRBV18 and TRBJ2-1, is as follows: NAGVMQNPRHLVRRRGQEARLRCSPMKGHSHVYWYRQLPEEGLKFMVYLQKENIIDESGMPKERFSAEFPKEGPSILRIQQVVRGDSAAYFCASSPGASGNEQFFGPGTRLTVL.

J is TRBJ2-1 and V is TRBV4-1; no firm D call. The CDR3 extends over 15 amino acids. CDR1 and CDR2 (germline): MGHRA, YSYEKL. The V and J ends lost 0 bases and 0 bases respectively, with 6 bases between them. The CDR3 bases are TGCGCCAGCAGCCAAGATCGCGCCTCCTACAATGAGCAGTTCTTC. As protein: CASSQDRASYNEQFF.

This clone was seen just once. The genes are TRBV28 and TRBJ2-2; D not certain. Germline V CDR1 and CDR2: MDHEN, SYDVKM. CDR3 length equals 16 residues. The V end lost 5 bases, the J end lost 1 base, and 14 bases lay between the germline ends. The CDR3 bases are TGTGCCAGCAGTCTACCGCTGAGGCAGAACACCGGGGAGCTGTTTTTT. Translation: CASSLPLRQNTGELFF. The whole variable domain, remainder taken from reference TRBV28 and TRBJ2-2, is DVKVTQSSRYLVKRTGEKVFLECVQDMDHENMFWYRQDPGLGLRLIYFSYDVKMKEKGDIPEGYSVSREKKERFSLILESASTNQTSMYLCASSLPLRQNTGELFFGEGSRLTVL.

The chain recombines TRBV4-3 with TRBJ2-7, with 8 bases fitting TRBD1. V was clipped by 3 bases and J by 4 bases; unmatched bases: 5. Germline assignment: CDR1 LGHNA and CDR2 YSLEER. CDR3 size: 14 residues. CDR3 amino acids: CASSQMTGAYEQYF. The CDR3 bases are TGCGCCAGCAGCCAGATGACAGGGGCTTACGAGCAGTACTTC.

This sequence joins TRBV5-4 and TRBJ2-1; D uncertain. Germline assignment: CDR1 SGHNT and CDR2 YYREEE (reference sequence). V lost 7 bases to trimming and J lost 9 bases, with 17 bases between them. The CDR3 spans 13 residues. CDR3 residues: CASELPGSREQFF. CDR3 coding DNA: TGTGCCAGCGAGCTCCCGGGTTCGCGTGAGCAGTTCTTC. Drawing the rest from reference TRBV5-4 and TRBJ2-1, the complete variable domain is ETGVTQSPTHLIKTRGQQVTLRCSSQSGHNTVSWYQQALGQGPQFIFQYYREEENGRGNFPPRFSGLQFPNYSSELNVNALELDDSALYLCASELPGSREQFFGPGTRLTVL.

This clone turned up a few times. The chain recombines TRBV4-3 with TRBJ2-7; D is ambiguous. Looked up from germline, CDR1 is LGHNA and CDR2 is YSLEER. V lost 1 base, J lost 3 bases, and 7 bases lay in between. There are 13 residues in the CDR3. CDR3 in amino acids: CASSQAGLYEQYF. CDR3 nucleotides: TGCGCCAGCAGCCAAGCCGGCCTCTACGAGCAGTACTTC.

The rearrangement uses TRBV4-2 and TRBJ2-3; 7 bases map to TRBD2. Germline assignment: CDR1 LGHNA and CDR2 YNFKEQ. The CDR3 runs 18 residues. The J segment lost 2 bases and the V segment lost 3 bases, leaving 14 bases of the junction unmatched. The CDR3 bases are TGTGCCAGCAGCCAGGAAGGGAGGGCTAGTTCGTACACAGATACGCAGTATTTT. Protein product: CASSQEGRASSYTDTQYF.

This chain connects TRBV30 to TRBJ1-1, with 9 bases lining up with TRBD1. This CDR3 spans 14 amino acids. V lost 1 base, J lost 6 bases, and 6 bases stayed unmatched. Germline V gives CDR1 GTSNPN, CDR2 SVGIG (reference sequence). The CDR3 here is CAWSAGQGLPEAFF. The CDR3 DNA follows: TGTGCCTGGAGTGCCGGACAGGGGTTGCCTGAAGCTTTCTTT.

The V and J genes are TRBV30 and TRBJ2-3, with D uncertain. The CDR3 loop spans 12 amino acids. The ends were cut back, 4 bases at V and 2 bases at J, with 7 bases in the middle. Germline V lookup: CDR1 GTSNPN, CDR2 SVGIG (reference sequence). As DNA, the CDR3 is TGTGCCTGGACAGGTTTCACAGATACGCAGTATTTT. Translated, it gives CAWTGFTDTQYF.

The chain links TRBV7-9 to TRBJ2-3, with 8 positions matching TRBD1. Germline CDR1 SEHNR, CDR2 FQNEAQ (reference sequence). Trimming removed 1 base from V and 4 bases from J; junction bases left unmatched: 1. This CDR3 is built from 14 residues. The CDR3 coding sequence is TGTGCCAGCAGCTTAGGGACAGGGTCAGATACGCAGTATTTT. The encoded protein is CASSLGTGSDTQYF.

This chain links TRBV7-9 with TRBJ2-1; no reliable D call. V was pared by 0 bases and J by 6 bases, with 3 bases between. This CDR3 has 12 amino acids. The germline CDR1 and CDR2 sequences are SEHNR and FQNEAQ (reference sequence). The chain's CDR3 is CASSLASNEQFF. Written as DNA, the CDR3 is TGTGCCAGCAGCTTAGCCTCCAATGAGCAGTTCTTC.

V and J are TRBV4-2 and TRBJ2-6; D unclear. The CDR3 contains 15 residues. CDR1 and CDR2 (germline): LGHNA, YNFKEQ. Trimming removed 7 bases at V and 0 bases at J, with 10 bases between. Written as DNA, the CDR3 is TGTGCCAGCAAAACTTACAGCTCTGGGGCCAACGTCCTGACTTTC. It yields the protein CASKTYSSGANVLTF.

The chain employs TRBV5-4 and TRBJ2-3; maybe TRBD2 (6 bases). The germline V gene has CDR1 SGHNT and CDR2 YYREEE (reference sequence). The V end was cut by 3 bases, the J end by 2 bases, with 10 bases between. The CDR3 is 14 residues long. CDR3 sequence: CASSYPGDTDTQYF. CDR3 in DNA: TGTGCCAGCAGCTACCCGGGAGACACAGATACGCAGTATTTT.